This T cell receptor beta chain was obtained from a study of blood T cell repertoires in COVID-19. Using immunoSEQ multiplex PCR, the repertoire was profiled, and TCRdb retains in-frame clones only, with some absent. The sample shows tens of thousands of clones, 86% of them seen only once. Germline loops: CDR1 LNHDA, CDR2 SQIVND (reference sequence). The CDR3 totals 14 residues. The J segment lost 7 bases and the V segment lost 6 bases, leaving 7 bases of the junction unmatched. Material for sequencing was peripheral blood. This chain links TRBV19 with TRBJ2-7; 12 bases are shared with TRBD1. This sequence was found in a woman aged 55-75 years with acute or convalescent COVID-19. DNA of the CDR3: TGTGCCAGTAGCCCCCGGGACAGGGGGCGAGAGCAGTACTTC. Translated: CASSPRDRGREQYF.